The 21 T cell receptor beta chains presented below share a single source sample, sequenced in a study of PD-L1 blockade in urothelial cancer. The time point was: peripheral blood 6 weeks after treatment start. Assay: immunoSEQ multiplex PCR; the TCRdb copy retains only in-frame clones and omits some. The table shows some 51,000 clones, with roughly 91% occurring only once. Sample: PBMCs, taken around atezolizumab (anti-PD-L1) treatment. All receptors derive from a man aged 55 to 70 with urothelial cancer.

The chain uses TRBV7-2 and TRBJ2-7; 7 bases agree with TRBD1. Germline CDR1 is SGHTA and CDR2 is FQGNSA. The junction had 5 bases not matched to a gene; V was cut back by 6 bases and J by 3 bases. The CDR3 totals 13 residues. The CDR3 sequence is CASRRDSGYEQYF. The CDR3 region has the DNA TGTGCCAGCAGACGGGACAGTGGCTACGAGCAGTACTTC. Based on the CDR3 plus reference TRBV7-2 and TRBJ2-7, the full variable domain is GAGVSQSPSNKVTEKGKDVELRCDPISGHTALYWYRQSLGQGLEFLIYFQGNSAPDKSGLPSDRFSAERTGGSVSTLTIQRTQQEDSAVYLCASRRDSGYEQYFGPGTRLTVT.

This clone was detected once. This rearrangement joins TRBV10-2 to TRBJ2-7; TRBD2 matches 11 bases. V lost 6 bases, J lost 3 bases, and 7 bases stayed unmatched. CDR3 length equals 15 residues. From germline, CDR1 is WSHSY and CDR2 SAAADI. DNA of the CDR3: TGCGCCAGCAGAACTCTTACTAGCGGGAGCTACGAGCAGTACTTC. Protein sequence: CASRTLTSGSYEQYF.

V is TRBV19 and J is TRBJ2-1; no clear D gene. Trimming shortened V by 2 bases and J by 4 bases, and 9 bases separated the two germline ends. Germline V lookup: CDR1 LNHDA, CDR2 SQIVND (reference sequence). CDR3 length: 14 amino acids. The DNA of the CDR3 is TGTGCCAGTAGTATATCCACAGATTACAATGAGCAGTTCTTC. Protein product: CASSISTDYNEQFF. Full variable domain (outside the CDR3, taken from reference TRBV19 and TRBJ2-1): DGGITQSPKYLFRKEGQNVTLSCEQNLNHDAMYWYRQDPGQGLRLIYYSQIVNDFQKGDIAEGYSVSREKKESFPLTVTSAQKNPTAFYLCASSISTDYNEQFFGPGTRLTVL.

The CDR3 loop is CASRREGLNQPQHF. The CDR3 nucleotides are TGTGCCAGCAGGCGGGAGGGTCTTAATCAGCCCCAGCATTTT. V is TRBV6-5 and J is TRBJ1-5; D remains unclear. CDR3 length: 14 residues. V was clipped by 6 bases and J by 4 bases, with 13 bases between them. CDR1 MNHEY and CDR2 SVGAGI come from the germline V gene.

V usage is TRBV4-3 and J usage is TRBJ2-7; D perhaps matches TRBD1 (6 bases). The germline V gene has CDR1 LGHNA and CDR2 YSLEER. This CDR3 region has 16 residues. V lost 0 bases and J 0 bases, leaving 12 bases between the germline ends. This chain's CDR3 is CASSQDITGSSYEQYF. For the CDR3, the DNA is TGCGCCAGCAGCCAAGATATCACAGGGAGCTCCTACGAGCAGTACTTC.

This sequence joins TRBV4-2 and TRBJ1-5; D is perhaps TRBD1 (6 bases). There are 16 residues in the CDR3. V was trimmed by 0 bases and J by 4 bases, leaving 13 bases between them. Germline loops: CDR1 LGHNA, CDR2 YNFKEQ. CDR3 in DNA: TGTGCCAGCAGCCAAGATATACGGCAGGGGAATCAGCCCCAGCATTTT. Its translation: CASSQDIRQGNQPQHF.

The chain joins TRBV5-1 to TRBJ2-6, with 8 nucleotides matching TRBD1. The length of the CDR3 is 18 residues. V gave up 4 bases and J gave up 3 bases; unmatched junction bases: 12. CDR1 is SGHRS, CDR2 YFSETQ, per germline. CDR3 DNA: TGCGCCAGCAGCGCCATAACAGGGGGAGGAGGTGGGGCCAACGTCCTGACTTTC. Translated: CASSAITGGGGGANVLTF.

The V call is TRBV2, the J call TRBJ2-2, with 8 bases aligning to TRBD2. Germline CDR1 is SNHLY and CDR2 is FYNNEI. This CDR3 spans 15 amino acids. V was clipped by 8 bases and J by 5 bases; unmatched bases: 10. CDR3 in DNA: TGTGCCAGCGAGTACGGGGGGGCAGGAACCGGGGAGCTGTTTTTT. Protein: CASEYGGAGTGELFF.

The chain combines TRBV28 with TRBJ1-2; 7 bases are shared with TRBD1. This CDR3 comprises 12 residues. Trimming removed 10 bases from V and 8 bases from J; junction bases left unmatched: 10. In germline, CDR1 is MDHEN, CDR2 SYDVKM. CDR3 DNA sequence: TGTGCCACCCAGACAGGGCCGGGCGGCTACACCTTC. Protein sequence: CATQTGPGGYTF.

The chain links TRBV5-1 to TRBJ1-1; 9 bases align to TRBD1. The CDR3 loop spans 17 amino acids. The germline CDR1 and CDR2 sequences are SGHRS and YFSETQ. Trimming at V came to 5 bases and at J to 1 base, leaving 12 bases not matched to a gene. The CDR3 bases are TGCGCCAGCAGTTCCAAAGTCGGGGGACAGGGGAACACTGAAGCTTTCTTT. Amino acid sequence: CASSSKVGGQGNTEAFF.

The chain recombines TRBV5-6 with TRBJ2-1; D gene unclear. The CDR3 contains 14 residues. The germline CDR1 and CDR2 sequences are SGHDT and YYEEEE. V was trimmed by 4 bases and J by 6 bases, leaving 14 bases between them. This CDR3 is CASSQLATFNEQFF. The DNA of the CDR3 is TGTGCCAGCAGCCAGTTAGCAACCTTCAATGAGCAGTTCTTC.

Note on this clone: One junction end disagrees with the germline gene, perhaps due to a read error. The chain employs TRBV5-4 and TRBJ2-2, with TRBD2 matching over 7 bases. The CDR3 covers 16 residues. Germline-derived CDR1 and CDR2 are SGHNT and YYREEE (reference sequence). The CDR3: CASRLDLSGKTGELFF. The CDR3 region has the DNA TGTGCCAGCAGATTGGACTTAAGCGGGAAGACCGGGGAGCTGTTTTTT.

V and J are TRBV6-4 and TRBJ1-1; 7 nucleotides agree with TRBD1. This CDR3 spans 13 amino acids. Germline loops: CDR1 MRHNA, CDR2 SNTAGT. The V and J ends lost 5 bases and 6 bases, in that order; junction bases with no gene match: 6. The CDR3 DNA reads TGTGCCAGCAGTCGAGACAGGGAGTCTGAAGCTTTCTTT. The encoded protein is CASSRDRESEAFF.

The V call is TRBV2, the J call TRBJ1-2; weak D call: TRBD1 (5 bases). Trimming cost V 4 bases and J 3 bases, with 6 bases left between them. The germline gives CDR1 SNHLY, CDR2 FYNNEI. This CDR3 region has 12 residues. DNA for the CDR3: TGTGCCAGCAGTGGCAGGGACTATGGCTACACCTTC. As protein: CASSGRDYGYTF. Full variable domain (rest looked up from reference TRBV2 and TRBJ1-2): EPEVTQTPSHQVTQMGQEVILRCVPISNHLYFYWYRQILGQKVEFLVSFYNNEISEKSEIFDDQFSVERPDGSNFTLKIRSTKLEDSAMYFCASSGRDYGYTFGSGTRLTVV.

The chain joins TRBV19 to TRBJ2-1, with TRBD2 matching over 7 bases. Germline V gene data show CDR1 as LNHDA and CDR2 as SQIVND (reference sequence). The length of the CDR3 is 14 residues. V was clipped by 7 bases and J by 10 bases; unmatched bases: 13. CDR3 in amino acids: CASISSGTIREQFF. DNA for the CDR3: TGTGCCAGTATCAGCAGTGGGACTATAAGGGAGCAGTTCTTC.

CDR3 protein: CASSQEIGDIQYF. DNA of the CDR3: TGCGCCAGCAGCCAAGAAATCGGAGACATTCAGTACTTC. V is TRBV4-3 and J is TRBJ2-4, with D hard to call. Germline CDR1 is LGHNA and CDR2 is YSLEER. The length of the CDR3 is 13 residues. V shed 0 bases and J shed 8 bases, with 8 bases lying between them.

The chain combines TRBV7-2 with TRBJ2-1, with 8 nucleotides matching TRBD2. V shed 5 bases and J 6 bases; nucleotides not matched to a gene: 9. Germline V gene data show CDR1 as SGHTA and CDR2 as FQGNSA. CDR3 length: 15 residues. CDR3 sequence: CASSAAGVRGNEQFF. The CDR3 DNA reads as TGTGCCAGCAGCGCAGCGGGAGTGAGGGGCAATGAGCAGTTCTTC.

The genes are TRBV7-8 and TRBJ1-2, with D possibly matching TRBD1 (5 bases). Looked up from germline, CDR1 is SGHVS and CDR2 is FQNEAQ. The CDR3 length is 15 residues. V was shortened by 4 bases and J by 2 bases, with 14 bases between the two germline ends. The CDR3 DNA sequence: TGTGCCAGCAGCTGGTGGGGGGATTCAAACTATGGCTACACCTTC. Its protein is CASSWWGDSNYGYTF. The full variable domain, rest sourced from reference TRBV7-8 and TRBJ1-2, is GAGVSQSPRYKVAKRGQDVALRCDPISGHVSLFWYQQALGQGPEFLTYFQNEAQLDKSGLPSDRFFAERPEGSVSTLKIQRTQQEDSAVYLCASSWWGDSNYGYTFGSGTRLTVV.

The CDR3 loop is CASSMRGGSYNEQFF. The CDR3 DNA is TGTGCCAGTAGTATGAGGGGGGGATCCTACAATGAGCAGTTCTTC. The rearrangement uses TRBV19 and TRBJ2-1; perhaps TRBD2 as D (7 bases). CDR1 and CDR2 from the germline V gene are LNHDA and SQIVND (reference sequence). The CDR3 has 15 residues. V gave up 3 bases and J gave up 1 base, with 10 bases separating them.

The chain is built from TRBV7-9 and TRBJ1-2; no definite D call. Trimming cost V 3 bases and J 6 bases, with 14 bases left between them. From germline, CDR1 is SEHNR and CDR2 FQNEAQ (reference sequence). CDR3 size: 14 residues. The CDR3 reads CASSFGQSGNGYTF. CDR3 nucleotides: TGTGCCAGCAGCTTCGGTCAATCCGGGAATGGCTACACCTTC.

The chain carries TRBV7-9 and TRBJ1-5, with 9 nucleotides matching TRBD1. V dropped 1 base and J dropped 7; count of bases not matched to a gene: 2. CDR1 and CDR2 from the germline V gene are SEHNR and FQNEAQ (reference sequence). The CDR3 runs 14 residues. CDR3 sequence: CASSLGGQGQPQHF. The CDR3 DNA is TGTGCCAGCAGCTTAGGGGGACAGGGCCAGCCCCAGCATTTT.